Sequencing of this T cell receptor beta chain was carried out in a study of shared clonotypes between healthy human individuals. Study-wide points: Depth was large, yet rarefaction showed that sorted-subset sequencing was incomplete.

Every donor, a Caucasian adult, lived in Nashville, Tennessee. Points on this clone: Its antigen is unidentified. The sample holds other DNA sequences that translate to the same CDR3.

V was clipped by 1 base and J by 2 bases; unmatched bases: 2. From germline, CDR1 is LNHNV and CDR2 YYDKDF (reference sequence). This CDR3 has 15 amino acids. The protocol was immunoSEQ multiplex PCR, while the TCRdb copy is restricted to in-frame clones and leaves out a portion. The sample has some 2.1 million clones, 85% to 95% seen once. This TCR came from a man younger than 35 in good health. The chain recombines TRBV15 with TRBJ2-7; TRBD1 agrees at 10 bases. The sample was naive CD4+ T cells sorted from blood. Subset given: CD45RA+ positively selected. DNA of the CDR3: TGTGCCACCAGCAGAGCAGGGACAGGGGCCTACGAGCAGTACTTC. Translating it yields CATSRAGTGAYEQYF.